The 25 T cell receptor beta chains given below trace back to one sample, sequenced in a study of OX40 agonist ivuxolimab in advanced cancers. Clones were read by immunoSEQ multiplex PCR, and TCRdb kept only the in-frame ones, dropping some. The sample yields about 43,000 clones, approximately 91% seen once. The material was CD4+ or CD8+ T cells sorted from blood, obtained in a trial of the OX40 agonist ivuxolimab. These receptor sequences come from an adult with an advanced solid tumor such as melanoma, head and neck, liver or kidney cancer.

The chain couples TRBV7-9 to TRBJ1-2, with 7 bases that match TRBD1. V trimming: 2 bases; J trimming: 3 bases; junction bases outside the gene matches: 12. The CDR3 has 17 amino acids. The germline V gene has CDR1 SEHNR and CDR2 FQNEAQ (reference sequence). DNA of the CDR3: TGTGCCAGCAGCTTACTCCCTGGTGAGGGGGCGGACTATGGCTACACCTTC. Translation gives CASSLLPGEGADYGYTF.

The chain links TRBV9 to TRBJ1-1; D unclear. V lost 0 bases, J lost 0 bases, and 12 bases lay in between. The CDR3 extends over 16 amino acids. Germline CDR1 is SGDLS and CDR2 is YYNGEE. The CDR3 DNA reads as TGTGCCAGCAGCGTAGGAAGTGGACCAATGAACACTGAAGCTTTCTTT. Translated, it gives CASSVGSGPMNTEAFF.

This clone was seen a few times. CDR3 in amino acids: CASSYTGIFTGYTF. CDR3 DNA sequence: TGTGCCAGCAGCTATACAGGGATTTTCACCGGCTACACCTTC. The gene calls are TRBV5-6 and TRBJ1-2, with D maybe TRBD1 (6 bases). Germline V gene lookup returns CDR1 SGHDT and CDR2 YYEEEE. The V and J ends lost 3 bases and 8 bases respectively, with 17 bases between them. The CDR3 has 14 residues.

This rearrangement joins TRBV7-6 to TRBJ2-7; perhaps TRBD1 as D (6 bases). Germline CDR1 reads SGHVS; CDR2 reads FNYEAQ. The CDR3 loop spans 15 amino acids. Between the trimmed V and J ends, which lost 5 bases and 5 bases, there was a span of 19 bases. The CDR3 loop is CASSPTLGGEDEQYF. The CDR3 bases are TGTGCCAGCAGCCCCACTCTAGGGGGAGAGGACGAGCAGTACTTC.

This clone was found once. The chain is built from TRBV30 and TRBJ2-6; D is unclear. V lost 0 bases to trimming and J lost 0 bases, with 9 bases between them. Germline CDR1 and CDR2: GTSNPN and SVGIG (reference sequence). The CDR3 spans 16 residues. The CDR3 sequence is CAWSVSTHSGANVLTF. CDR3 DNA sequence: TGTGCCTGGAGTGTTTCGACCCACTCTGGGGCCAACGTCCTGACTTTC. The variable domain in full, with the rest retrieved from reference TRBV30 and TRBJ2-6, is SQTIHQWPATLVQPVGSPLSLECTVEGTSNPNLYWYRQAAGRGLQLLFYSVGIGQISSEVPQNLSASRPQDRQFILSSKKLLLSDSGFYLCAWSVSTHSGANVLTFGAGSRLTVL.

This chain joins TRBV6-6 and TRBJ2-2, with D possibly being TRBD1 (5 bases). Trimming pared 7 bases from V and 3 bases from J, leaving 12 bases between. Germline CDR1 is MNHNY and CDR2 is SVGAGI (reference sequence). There are 14 residues in the CDR3. Here the CDR3 reads CASTYDSYTGELFF. As DNA, the CDR3 is TGTGCCAGCACCTACGACAGCTACACCGGGGAGCTGTTTTTT.

A single count supports this clone. This chain joins TRBV11-2 and TRBJ2-1, with 12 positions matching TRBD2. This CDR3 spans 14 amino acids. Losses at the gene ends were 6 bases for V and 6 bases for J; bases not matched to a gene: 3. Germline assignment: CDR1 SGHAT and CDR2 FQNNGV. In DNA form, the CDR3 reads TGTGCCAGCAGACCTAGCGGGGGGGCCAATGAGCAGTTCTTC. This gives the protein CASRPSGGANEQFF.

In DNA form, the CDR3 reads TGTGCCAGCACCTCAGGGGATACGCAGTATTTT. This translates into CASTSGDTQYF. This chain links TRBV28 with TRBJ2-3, with a weak D call TRBD1 (5 bases). Trimming cost V 7 bases and J 6 bases, with 8 bases left between them. This CDR3 spans 11 amino acids. The germline V gene has CDR1 MDHEN and CDR2 SYDVKM.

This rearrangement joins TRBV27 to TRBJ2-1; 7 bases match TRBD2. The CDR3 covers 13 residues. CDR1 and CDR2 (germline): MNHEY, SMNVEV (reference sequence). The V gene end was trimmed by 4 bases and the J gene end by 7 bases; junction bases not matched to a gene: 4. The CDR3 protein is CASSSAGGNEQFF. The CDR3 DNA is TGTGCCAGCAGTTCCGCCGGGGGGAATGAGCAGTTCTTC.

The chain is built from TRBV7-6 and TRBJ2-7; possible D gene TRBD2, 6 bases. CDR3 length: 15 residues. The germline gives CDR1 SGHVS, CDR2 FNYEAQ. V was trimmed by 4 bases and J by 4 bases, leaving 17 bases between them. CDR3: CASSSGPEEGYEQYF. The CDR3 DNA is TGTGCCAGCAGCTCGGGGCCGGAGGAGGGGTACGAGCAGTACTTC.

The rearrangement uses TRBV7-9 and TRBJ2-2; the match to TRBD2 covers 13 bases. The J segment lost 4 bases and the V segment lost 5 bases, leaving 13 bases of the junction unmatched. This CDR3 comprises 19 residues. CDR1 is SEHNR, CDR2 FQNEAQ, per germline (reference sequence). This CDR3 is CASSARTSGGPLGTGELFF. The CDR3 nucleotides are TGTGCCAGCAGCGCCAGGACTAGCGGGGGTCCACTGGGCACCGGGGAGCTGTTTTTT.

The V gene is TRBV28, the J gene TRBJ1-2; a possible D gene is TRBD1 (6 bases). Germline V gene lookup returns CDR1 MDHEN and CDR2 SYDVKM. V lost 6 bases and J 7 bases, leaving 15 bases between the germline ends. The CDR3 runs 13 residues. The CDR3 here is CASSVDTGLGYTF. CDR3 DNA: TGTGCCAGCAGCGTCGACACAGGGCTTGGCTACACCTTC.

This chain connects TRBV5-8 to TRBJ2-7; D is perhaps TRBD2 (6 bases). The CDR3 is 15 residues long. Germline V gives CDR1 SGHTS, CDR2 YDEGEE. Trimming left V 6 bases short and J 3 bases short, with 19 bases between. The CDR3 coding sequence is TGTGCCAGCACCTATGGCGGCTGGGGAGGCTACGAGCAGTACTTC. Residues: CASTYGGWGGYEQYF. The full variable domain, in which reference TRBV5-8 and TRBJ2-7 provide the parts outside the CDR3, is EAGVTQSPTHLIKTRGQQATLRCSPISGHTSVYWYQQALGLGLQFLLWYDEGEERNRGNFPPRFSGRQFPNYSSELNVNALELEDSALYLCASTYGGWGGYEQYFGPGTRLTVT.

The chain employs TRBV6-6 and TRBJ1-4; unclear D gene. Trimming stripped 5 bases from V and 8 bases from J, with 6 bases between. The CDR3 loop spans 11 amino acids. The germline CDR1 and CDR2 sequences are MNHNY and SVGAGI (reference sequence). The CDR3 protein is CASSQDEKLFF. For the CDR3, the DNA is TGTGCCAGCAGTCAGGACGAAAAACTGTTTTTT.

This sequence joins TRBV4-1 and TRBJ1-2; D remains ambiguous. The V gene lost 2 bases and the J gene lost 8 bases, with 15 bases spanning the gap. The CDR3 is 14 residues long. Germline V gene data show CDR1 as MGHRA and CDR2 as YSYEKL. CDR3 sequence reads: CASSQYTRAGGYTF. DNA of the CDR3: TGCGCCAGCAGCCAATACACAAGGGCTGGCGGCTACACCTTC.

The chain employs TRBV28 and TRBJ1-1, with TRBD1 identical over 8 bases. V dropped 7 bases and J dropped 5; count of bases not matched to a gene: 9. CDR3 length: 14 residues. The germline gives CDR1 MDHEN, CDR2 SYDVKM. This chain's CDR3 is CASIYDRGRTEAFF. The CDR3 nucleotides read TGTGCCAGCATCTACGACAGGGGTCGAACTGAAGCTTTCTTT.

J is TRBJ2-1 and V is TRBV11-2, with TRBD1 identical over 7 bases. V shed 2 bases, J shed 5 bases, and the junction held 9 bases outside the gene matches. There are 16 residues in the CDR3. Germline CDR1 SGHAT, CDR2 FQNNGV. The CDR3 spells CASSLRSQGIDNEQFF. As DNA, the CDR3 is TGTGCCAGCAGCTTAAGGTCACAGGGGATCGACAATGAGCAGTTCTTC.

The rearrangement joins TRBV19 to TRBJ1-1; D call uncertain. The CDR3 length is 13 residues. Trimming cost V 4 bases and J 1 base, with 7 bases left between them. The germline gives CDR1 LNHDA, CDR2 SQIVND (reference sequence). The CDR3 protein is CASSTSRNTEAFF. CDR3 DNA: TGTGCCAGTAGTACTTCCCGGAACACTGAAGCTTTCTTT.

V is TRBV7-9 and J is TRBJ2-7; 7 nucleotides line up with TRBD1. CDR1 SEHNR and CDR2 FQNEAQ come from the germline V gene (reference sequence). The CDR3 runs to 14 residues. The junction had 6 bases not matched to a gene; V was cut back by 1 base and J by 6 bases. As DNA, the CDR3 is TGTGCCAGCAGCTTAGTAACAGGGGTTAGCGAGCAGTACTTC. Translated, it gives CASSLVTGVSEQYF.

The chain combines TRBV4-1 with TRBJ1-5; perhaps TRBD1 as D (5 bases). V lost 1 base and J lost 1, with 8 bases in between. CDR1 is MGHRA, CDR2 YSYEKL, per germline. This CDR3 contains 15 residues. The CDR3 bases are TGCGCCAGCAGCCAAGGGACAAGGAGCAATCAGCCCCAGCATTTT. This translates into CASSQGTRSNQPQHF.

This chain joins TRBV29-1 and TRBJ1-2, with 12 bases identical to TRBD1. The trim removed 3 bases at V and 4 bases at J, leaving 3 bases unmatched. The CDR3 is 14 amino acids. Germline assignment: CDR1 SQVTM and CDR2 ANQGSEA. In DNA, the CDR3 is TGCAGCGTTGAGGGACAGGGGGCTGGCTATGGCTACACCTTC. Translation: CSVEGQGAGYGYTF.

This clone has more than one count but fewer than ten. The chain joins TRBV9 to TRBJ2-1, with 9 positions matching TRBD1. This CDR3 region has 17 residues. Germline V gene lookup returns CDR1 SGDLS and CDR2 YYNGEE. Trimming cost V 7 bases and J 0 bases; bases outside gene matches: 11. The DNA of the CDR3 is TGTGCCAGCGCCGGGACAGGGCTACTCACCTCCTACAATGAGCAGTTCTTC. Translating it yields CASAGTGLLTSYNEQFF.

The chain carries TRBV6-1 and TRBJ1-1; D possibly corresponds to TRBD1 (5 bases). The germline gives CDR1 MNHNS, CDR2 SASEGT. The CDR3 consists of 12 residues. Trimming stripped 7 bases from V and 10 bases from J, with 16 bases between. The CDR3 loop reads CASTDIGDRAFF. CDR3 nucleotides: TGTGCCAGCACCGATATAGGGGACCGAGCTTTCTTT.

The chain links TRBV5-5 to TRBJ1-2; 11 bases fit TRBD1. The CDR3 contains 15 residues. V shed 4 bases and J 8 bases; nucleotides not matched to a gene: 10. Per germline, CDR1 SGHKS and CDR2 YYEKEE (reference sequence). CDR3 protein: CASSAPGQGVRGYTF. CDR3 in DNA: TGTGCCAGCAGCGCTCCGGGACAGGGGGTGAGAGGCTACACCTTC.

The V and J genes are TRBV30 and TRBJ2-7; TRBD1 matches 7 bases. CDR1 and CDR2 (germline): GTSNPN, SVGIG (reference sequence). CDR3 size: 15 residues. Losses at the gene ends were 0 bases for V and 4 bases for J; bases not matched to a gene: 9. The CDR3 DNA sequence: TGTGCCTGGAGTGTTTTTGGGGACAGCGCGTACGAGCAGTACTTC. It encodes CAWSVFGDSAYEQYF.